This entry features one T cell receptor (beta chain) sequence. Its antigen remains unidentified. The sample belongs to a study of cytomegalovirus exposure and HLA in healthy donors. Study-wide results and limits: Upon later analysis, HLA-associated TCR beta chains proved more clonally expanded than other, equally common chains. The authors judged a highly shared variant cluster likely a sequencing artifact.

With 60 Vbeta and 13 Jbeta primers, the PCR was carried out. Profiling relied on immunoSEQ multiplex PCR, and the TCRdb table lists in-frame clones only, not all of them. In the table there are 76,000 or so clones, roughly 73% of which are singletons. Unrecorded immune exposures were likely, despite nominal health at sampling. The CDR3 sequence is 14 residues long. Germline V gene data show CDR1 as KGHSH and CDR2 as LQKENI. Trimming at V came to 3 bases and at J to 4 bases, leaving 2 bases not matched to a gene. The sequence derives from a woman aged 40 to 50 in good health and CMV-seropositive. Source material: PBMCs. This chain uses TRBV18 with TRBJ1-4; 7 bases line up with TRBD1. CDR3 protein: CASSPGQINEKLFF. CDR3 bases: TGTGCCAGCTCACCGGGACAGATTAATGAAAAACTGTTTTTT.